Listed here is a single TCR beta chain. Its antigen remains unidentified. These data are taken from a study of blood T cells in healthy people across ages. Whole-study findings and limits: Observed TCR beta diversity per million T cells went down as age went up. This fall followed a roughly linear course with age. Possibly confounding the expanded clonotype changes was the fact that donor CMV status was unknown.

Peripheral blood was drawn, around 9.5 milliliters per donor. Extraction yielded at least 5 micrograms of total RNA per sample. Through a sample-barcoded 5' primer and a J-beta primer mix, a second PCR was run for roughly 6 to 11 cycles. TCRdb re-analysed the 5' RACE reads in MiXCR, keeping a single row per CDR3 protein. The sample lists around 2 million distinct CDR3 sequences, roughly two fifths occurring once. Per the germline V gene, CDR1 is DFQATT and CDR2 is SNEGSKA (reference sequence). The CDR3 sequence is 16 residues long. The V segment lost 6 bases and the J segment 8 bases; nucleotides outside the gene matches: 19.

V and J are TRBV20-1 and TRBJ1-2, with TRBD1 matching over 9 bases. Material: blood. This clonotype originated in a human donor in good health. CDR3 bases: TGCAGTGCACTTGTCCGGGACAGGGCATTGGGATTAGGCTACACCTTC. Protein sequence: CSALVRDRALGLGYTF.